Listed here are 30 T cell receptor beta chains from one sample, sequenced in a study of regulatory T cells in long-lasting Graves disease. Arm-PCR of CDR3 regions and iRepertoire HTBI primers were the basis on which TCR beta libraries were built. Each CDR3 protein gets one entry after TCRdb re-called the multiplex PCR reads with MiXCR. The sample lists around 500,000 distinct CDR3 sequences, roughly 20% occurring once. The time point: persistent/refractory GD, antithyroid drugs over 5 years with positive TRAb. From RNA extracted from PBMCs, the TCR library was made. The input for sequencing was peripheral blood mononuclear cells (PBMCs), taken when the disease was refractory, from a patient treated with antithyroid drugs. These TCRs come from a female donor with Graves disease.

The chain is built from TRBV28 and TRBJ2-3; TRBD2 is a possible D gene (6 bases). Germline V gene lookup returns CDR1 MDHEN and CDR2 SYDVKM. This CDR3 has 16 residues. Trimming stripped 3 bases from V and 3 bases from J, with 16 bases between. The CDR3 loop reads CASSFIGLARTDTQYF. The DNA of the CDR3 is TGTGCCAGCAGTTTCATAGGCCTAGCGAGGACAGATACGCAGTATTTT. The full variable domain, with the rest looked up from reference TRBV28 and TRBJ2-3, is DVKVTQSSRYLVKRTGEKVFLECVQDMDHENMFWYRQDPGLGLRLIYFSYDVKMKEKGDIPEGYSVSREKKERFSLILESASTNQTSMYLCASSFIGLARTDTQYFGPGTRLTVL.

This clonotype was seen many times. The chain employs TRBV12-3 or TRBV12-4 and TRBJ1-2; unclear D gene. The V and J ends lost 3 bases and 8 bases respectively, with 10 bases between them. The CDR3 is made up of 12 amino acids. CDR3 coding DNA: TGTGCCAGCAGTTTTTCTGGGAACGGCTACACCTTC. This encodes CASSFSGNGYTF.

This clonotype was observed a handful of times. The chain is built from TRBV6-5 and TRBJ2-7; the D gene could be TRBD1 or TRBD2 (5 bases each). This CDR3 has 14 residues. Trimming removed 0 bases from V and 1 base from J, with 7 bases in between. Germline-derived CDR1 and CDR2 are MNHEY and SVGAGI. The CDR3 spells CASSYSGTSYEQYF. CDR3 nucleotides: TGTGCCAGCAGTTACTCGGGGACGTCCTACGAGCAGTACTTC.

This clonotype was counted many times. CDR3 loop: CASSYSAGELFF. In DNA form, the CDR3 reads TGTGCCAGCAGTTACTCGGCCGGGGAGCTGTTTTTT. The rearrangement links TRBV6-5 to TRBJ2-2; D is unresolved. The V end was cut by 0 bases, the J end by 6 bases, with 2 bases between. Germline V gives CDR1 MNHEY, CDR2 SVGAGI. CDR3 length: 12 residues.

The chain uses TRBV7-8 and TRBJ2-5, with 7 bases fitting TRBD2. The assigned J gene may be wrong: the sequence end matches TRBJ2-1 better. The CDR3 covers 15 residues. The germline V gene has CDR1 SGHVS and CDR2 FQNEAQ. This CDR3 reads CASSLALASGNEQFF. CDR3 coding DNA: TGTGCCAGCAGCTTAGCGCTGGCTAGCGGCAATGAGCAGTTCTTC.

This clonotype was found many times. The chain joins TRBV6-1 to TRBJ2-7; TRBD2 matches 7 bases. Germline V CDR1 and CDR2: MNHNS, SASEGT. V shed 6 bases and J 6 bases; nucleotides not matched to a gene: 8. The CDR3 has 13 residues. The CDR3 bases are TGTGCCAGCAGCGCCCGCGGGAGTAGCGAGCAGTACTTC. This sequence encodes CASSARGSSEQYF.

This clonotype has more than one count but fewer than ten. CDR3 sequence (DNA): TGTGCCAGCAGCGCCGTCCGGGACAGGGTCTACGAGCAGTACTTC. Amino acid sequence: CASSAVRDRVYEQYF. This chain uses TRBV7-9 with TRBJ2-7, with 9 bases that match TRBD1. Germline V gene sequence: CDR1 SEHNR, CDR2 FQNEAQ (reference sequence). The J segment lost 3 bases and the V segment lost 5 bases, leaving 8 bases of the junction unmatched. The CDR3 has 15 residues.

The rearrangement joins TRBV3-1 to TRBJ2-4, with a possible D match to TRBD1 (5 bases). The CDR3 contains 16 residues. V was shortened by 4 bases and J by 9 bases, with 22 bases between the two germline ends. In germline, CDR1 is LGHDT, CDR2 YNNKEL (reference sequence). The CDR3, as DNA: TGTGCCAGCAGCCCAGGGCGCGGTGTGAGAAGAGGCATTCAGTACTTC. Translated: CASSPGRGVRRGIQYF.

This clonotype has a handful of counts. The V and J genes are TRBV19 and TRBJ2-6, with D maybe TRBD2 (5 bases). Germline V gene data show CDR1 as LNHDA and CDR2 as SQIVND (reference sequence). This CDR3 region has 15 residues. The V end was cut by 0 bases, the J end by 2 bases, with 5 bases between. The CDR3 region has the DNA TGTGCCAGTAGTATAGACGGGACTGGGGCCAACGTCCTGACTTTC. Translating gives CASSIDGTGANVLTF.

This chain connects TRBV7-3 to TRBJ1-1, with D tentatively TRBD1 (5 bases). The CDR3 sequence is 15 residues long. Germline V gene lookup returns CDR1 SGHTA and CDR2 FQGTGA. The germline V and J ends were trimmed by 4 bases and 8 bases, with 20 bases remaining between them. CDR3 loop: CASSWSSGLVPEAFF. DNA of the CDR3: TGTGCCAGCAGCTGGAGCTCAGGGCTCGTCCCAGAAGCTTTCTTT.

On this clonotype itself: Possible read error: a much larger clone is one base away. The CDR3 nucleotides read TGTGCCGGCAGTTTAGTCGGGGGGTACCAAGAGACCCAGTACTTC. Amino acids: CAGSLVGGYQETQYF. The chain employs TRBV27 and TRBJ2-5, with 7 bases fitting TRBD2. CDR1 MNHEY and CDR2 SMNVEV come from the germline V gene (reference sequence). The CDR3 covers 15 residues.

This clonotype has more than one count but fewer than ten. The rearrangement links TRBV14 to TRBJ1-1, with D possibly matching TRBD1 (6 bases). CDR1 SGHDN and CDR2 FVKESK come from the germline V gene. Trimming shortened V by 1 base and J by 7 bases, and 16 bases separated the two germline ends. This CDR3 contains 15 residues. The CDR3 spells CASSQVRGQVSEAFF. The DNA for the CDR3 is TGTGCCAGCAGCCAAGTTAGGGGACAAGTAAGTGAAGCTTTCTTT.

The chain recombines TRBV5-1 with TRBJ1-1; no definite D call. Trimming shortened V by 0 bases and J by 1 base, and 7 bases separated the two germline ends. The CDR3 loop spans 14 amino acids. CDR1 is SGHRS and CDR2 is YFSETQ in the germline V gene. This CDR3 reads CASSLAYRNTEAFF. The CDR3 DNA sequence: TGCGCCAGCAGCTTGGCGTACAGGAACACTGAAGCTTTCTTT.

This clonotype was observed a single time. The chain links TRBV27 to TRBJ2-2, with 14 bases identical to TRBD2. The V gene end was trimmed by 6 bases and the J gene end by 7 bases; junction bases not matched to a gene: 4. This CDR3 is 15 amino acids long. Germline-derived CDR1 and CDR2 are MNHEY and SMNVEV (reference sequence). The CDR3 reads CASRGTSGSVGELFF. CDR3 nucleotides: TGTGCCAGCAGAGGGACTAGCGGGAGCGTCGGGGAGCTGTTTTTT.

This clonotype was counted many times. The rearrangement uses TRBV6-1 and TRBJ2-7; 11 bases map to TRBD1. The germline gives CDR1 MNHNS, CDR2 SASEGT. V was clipped by 7 bases and J by 2 bases; unmatched bases: 4. The CDR3 covers 14 residues. The CDR3, as DNA: TGTGCCAGCAACTTGGGACAGGGGGCCTACGAGCAGTACTTC. Its translation is CASNLGQGAYEQYF.

This clonotype was observed many times. The chain is built from TRBV11-1 and TRBJ2-5; TRBD2 matches 7 bases. Germline lookup yields CDR1 SGHAT and CDR2 FQDESV (reference sequence). Trimming cost V 1 base and J 5 bases; bases outside gene matches: 4. This CDR3 has 14 amino acids. The DNA of the CDR3 is TGTGCCAGCAGCTTAGTACTAGCGATGGAGACCCAGTACTTC. It specifies CASSLVLAMETQYF.

This clonotype was picked up many times. This chain connects TRBV11-2 to TRBJ2-7; D possibly corresponds to TRBD1 (5 bases). CDR3 length: 15 amino acids. The ends were cut back, 5 bases at V and 2 bases at J, with 16 bases in the middle. In germline, CDR1 is SGHAT, CDR2 FQNNGV. The CDR3 region is CASSRPSGRAYEQYF. The CDR3 DNA is TGTGCCAGCAGCCGCCCCTCTGGCAGGGCCTACGAGCAGTACTTC.

This clonotype was found many times. This chain joins TRBV6-2 or TRBV6-3 and TRBJ2-7; D gene unclear. Germline V gives CDR1 MNHEY, CDR2 SVGEGT. CDR3 length equals 11 residues. Trimming stripped 6 bases from V and 5 bases from J, with 8 bases between. The CDR3 region has the DNA TGTGCCAGCAGCCCTCGGCACGAGCAGTACTTC. Protein sequence: CASSPRHEQYF.

This clonotype was recorded at least ten times. V usage is TRBV6-1 and J usage is TRBJ2-7; 10 positions agree with TRBD2. The CDR3 loop spans 15 amino acids. Germline assignment: CDR1 MNHNS and CDR2 SASEGT. The V and J ends lost 7 bases and 3 bases, in that order; junction bases with no gene match: 9. The DNA for the CDR3 is TGTGCCAGCACGGTGACTAGCGGGCGAAGCTACGAGCAGTACTTC. Translating it yields CASTVTSGRSYEQYF.

This clonotype was recorded a few times. The chain employs TRBV20-1 and TRBJ2-5; perhaps TRBD2 as D (6 bases). CDR1 and CDR2 (germline): DFQATT, SNEGSKA (reference sequence). The V end was cut by 6 bases, the J end by 2 bases, with 13 bases between. The CDR3 consists of 13 residues. The CDR3 loop reads CSAEGQNQETQYF. The CDR3 DNA is TGCAGTGCGGAGGGGCAAAATCAAGAGACCCAGTACTTC.

This clonotype was counted only a few times. This chain joins TRBV18 and TRBJ2-5, with TRBD2 matching 10 bases. Germline V lookup: CDR1 KGHSH, CDR2 LQKENI. CDR3 length equals 15 residues. Trimming removed 5 bases from V and 1 base from J; junction bases left unmatched: 4. CDR3 in DNA: TGTGCCAGCTCAAGCGGACTAGCGGCCCAAGAGACCCAGTACTTC. Its translation is CASSSGLAAQETQYF.

Details on this clonotype: Given a much more abundant clone one base away, this may be a read error. The V call is TRBV20-1, the J call TRBJ2-7, with 7 bases identical to TRBD1. Per germline, CDR1 DFQATT and CDR2 SNEGSKA (reference sequence). V lost 2 bases to trimming and J lost 6 bases; unmatched junction nucleotides: 10. The CDR3 is made up of 14 amino acids. The CDR3 spells CSARMGQPPGEQYF. In nucleotides, the CDR3 is TGCAGTGCTAGAATGGGACAGCCACCGGGCGAGCAGTACTTC.

This sequence joins TRBV29-1 and TRBJ2-7; D not certain. The CDR3 totals 10 residues. The germline V gene encodes CDR1 SQVTM and CDR2 ANQGSEA. Trimming pared 4 bases from V and 3 bases from J, leaving 4 bases between. The CDR3 bases are TGCAGCGTTGGTGGCTACGAGCAGTACTTC. Translating it yields CSVGGYEQYF.

This clonotype was counted between two and nine times. CDR3 region: CASSTQRTDYGYTF. In DNA form, the CDR3 reads TGTGCCAGTAGTACCCAGCGGACGGACTATGGCTACACCTTC. The genes are TRBV19 and TRBJ1-2; D is unclear. Trimming removed 4 bases from V and 3 bases from J, with 12 bases in between. Germline lookup yields CDR1 LNHDA and CDR2 SQIVND (reference sequence). The CDR3 runs 14 residues.

In its sample, this clonotype was seen many times. The genes are TRBV2 and TRBJ1-6, with unresolved D. Germline V gives CDR1 SNHLY, CDR2 FYNNEI. This CDR3 contains 13 residues. Trimming removed 4 bases from V and 8 bases from J, with 9 bases in between. The CDR3 is CASSVREYSPLHF. The CDR3 DNA sequence: TGTGCCAGCAGTGTTCGAGAATATTCACCCCTCCACTTT.

The chain has TRBV18 and TRBJ1-1, with TRBD1 identical over 9 bases. J gave up 3 bases and V 3 bases, and 5 bases lay outside the gene matches. The CDR3 has 15 amino acids. CDR1 is KGHSH and CDR2 is LQKENI in the germline V gene. The CDR3 here is CASSPRDRAYTEAFF. The CDR3 coding sequence is TGTGCCAGCTCACCCCGGGACAGGGCGTACACTGAAGCTTTCTTT.

The table lists this clonotype with a few counts. The V call is TRBV27, the J call TRBJ2-7; 7 bases agree with TRBD1. The CDR3 extends over 14 amino acids. Germline values: CDR1 MNHEY, CDR2 SMNVEV (reference sequence). J lost 5 bases, V lost 2 bases, and 6 bases had no gene match. The CDR3 loop reads CASSLGQGDHEQYF. As DNA, the CDR3 is TGTGCCAGCAGTTTAGGGCAGGGGGATCACGAGCAGTACTTC.

The chain combines TRBV27 with TRBJ2-2; 9 bases agree with TRBD2. The CDR3 has 19 residues. J was trimmed by 2 bases and V by 1 base; bases with no gene match: 11. Germline V gives CDR1 MNHEY, CDR2 SMNVEV (reference sequence). CDR3 sequence (DNA): TGTGCCAGCAGTTTATTCCCCCCATTAGCGGGAGCCAACACCGGGGAGCTGTTTTTT. Translated: CASSLFPPLAGANTGELFF.

The V gene is TRBV19, the J gene TRBJ1-1; D perhaps matches TRBD1 (5 bases). V dropped 5 bases and J dropped 0 bases, with 10 bases sitting between them. Per germline, CDR1 LNHDA and CDR2 SQIVND (reference sequence). CDR3 length equals 14 residues. CDR3 DNA sequence: TGTGCCAGTAGTTCAGCGGGGGTGAACACTGAAGCTTTCTTT. Translating it yields CASSSAGVNTEAFF.

This CDR3 reads CASSSLADEQYF. The CDR3 DNA is TGTGCCAGCAGCTCCCTGGCGGACGAGCAGTACTTC. The genes are TRBV7-6 and TRBJ2-7; no clear D. The CDR3 spans 12 residues. Trimming pared 4 bases from V and 5 bases from J, leaving 9 bases between. The germline gives CDR1 SGHVS, CDR2 FNYEAQ.